This T cell receptor beta chain was retrieved from a study of blood T cell repertoires in COVID-19. For the study at large: The cDNA or gDNA used as material had been derived from T cells, B-cell-depleted T cells, or PBMCs.

Symptom resolution, clearance, or two negative PCRs marked donors in Cohort 3 as recovered. J lost 3 bases, V lost 4 bases, and 1 base had no gene match. Germline CDR1 is MNHEY and CDR2 is SMNVEV (reference sequence). The CDR3 loop spans 13 amino acids. In the authors' methods: Researchers report that nucleated cell counts were estimated from reference gene primer amplification. Using immunoSEQ multiplex PCR, the repertoire was profiled, and TCRdb retains in-frame clones only, with some absent. The V and J calls and the clone size are those of that table, but D and trimming were determined from the DNA. The data contain over 250,000 clones, 80% to 90% of them singletons.

The TCR was taken from a young woman who had recovered from COVID-19. The sequenced material came from PBMCs or T cells enriched from blood (not recorded which). The chain combines TRBV27 with TRBJ2-3; 7 nucleotides agree with TRBD1. The CDR3 nucleotides read TGTGCCAGCAGTTCGACAGGGACAGATACGCAGTATTTT. It codes for CASSSTGTDTQYF.